A single sample is the source of the 3 T cell receptor beta chains below, sequenced in a study of blood T cell repertoires in COVID-19. Sequenced by immunoSEQ multiplex PCR; TCRdb stores in-frame clones only, minus some. This table holds about 40,000 clones, roughly 90% found once. Source material: peripheral blood. Every receptor here comes from a man in his 70s with acute or convalescent COVID-19.

The V call is TRBV7-2, the J call TRBJ1-2; D ambiguous. The germline CDR1 and CDR2 sequences are SGHTA and FQGNSA. Trimming took off 3 bases at V and 7 bases at J, with 15 bases between the two ends. The CDR3 totals 14 residues. Written as DNA, the CDR3 is TGTGCCAGCAGCTTTAGGGTTCTCCGGGGTGGCTACACCTTC. This gives the protein CASSFRVLRGGYTF.

The CDR3 sequence is CASSLEGAGLLHEQYF. The CDR3 DNA sequence: TGTGCCAGCAGCTTAGAGGGGGCGGGCCTTTTGCACGAGCAGTACTTC. The chain is built from TRBV7-2 and TRBJ2-7; 7 bases fit TRBD1. The CDR3 runs 16 residues. CDR1 and CDR2 from the germline V gene are SGHTA and FQGNSA. V lost 1 base, J lost 5 bases, and 11 bases stayed unmatched.

This clone was recorded a few times. The chain links TRBV9 to TRBJ2-7; perhaps TRBD1 as D (7 bases). V lost 4 bases and J 2 bases, leaving 19 bases between the germline ends. The length of the CDR3 is 16 residues. Germline lookup yields CDR1 SGDLS and CDR2 YYNGEE. The CDR3 loop reads CASSPQGGQVTYEQYF. The CDR3 DNA reads as TGTGCCAGCAGCCCACAGGGAGGACAGGTGACCTACGAGCAGTACTTC.